This T cell receptor beta chain was found in a study of response to subunit inactivated influenza vaccine. As regards this clonotype: Its target is unknown.

V was cut by 3 bases and J by 2 bases, with 13 bases left in between. Germline values: CDR1 SGHTA, CDR2 FQGNSA. The CDR3 runs 15 residues. Broader study findings: With each seasonal influenza vaccination, the authors suggested, few new T cells are recruited.

TCRdb re-analysed the RT-PCR reads in MiXCR, keeping a single row per CDR3 protein. The sample yields about 780,000 distinct CDR3 sequences, roughly 20% seen once. The rearrangement joins TRBV7-2 to TRBJ2-5, with no clear D. The source is a man over 45 who received an inactivated influenza vaccine. The starting material was PBMCs from blood, obtained roughly 5 days after vaccination. The CDR3 nucleotides are TGTGCCAGCAGCTTCGCAGGAACTTCTCAAGAGACCCAGTACTTC. Protein sequence: CASSFAGTSQETQYF.